Detailed here is one TCR beta chain. The antigen is unknown. V trimming: 4 bases; J trimming: 3 bases; junction bases outside the gene matches: 5. The CDR3 totals 15 residues. The germline CDR1 and CDR2 sequences are SEHNR and FQNEAQ (reference sequence). This sample was included in a study of PD-1 blockade in classical Hodgkin lymphoma. Time point meaning: cycle 4 day 1 (C4D1), after 5 to 7 weeks of nivolumab. All patients experienced relapse after autologous stem cell transplantation, and brentuximab vedotin exposure was variable. Complete response, partial response or progressive disease constituted the best responses recorded. TCRdb's copy holds only in-frame clones and misses some; the assay was immunoSEQ multiplex PCR. The table records about 93,000 clones, around 80% of them present only once. Study-wide points: Reasons behind the repertoire differences stay unclear, perhaps disease activity or earlier therapy. Anyone who began nivolumab under 1 year after ASCT was excluded. Prior to therapy, complete responders displayed diversity much like that of newly diagnosed patients.

Sample: peripheral blood mononuclear cells (PBMCs), taken before the fourth cycle of nivolumab. This receptor was obtained from a human donor with classical Hodgkin lymphoma. The J gene is TRBJ2-7, the V gene TRBV7-9; 11 bases fit TRBD2. The DNA for the CDR3 is TGTGCCAGCAGCTCTAGCGGGGGGTTCGTCTACGAGCAGTACTTC. It yields the protein CASSSSGGFVYEQYF.